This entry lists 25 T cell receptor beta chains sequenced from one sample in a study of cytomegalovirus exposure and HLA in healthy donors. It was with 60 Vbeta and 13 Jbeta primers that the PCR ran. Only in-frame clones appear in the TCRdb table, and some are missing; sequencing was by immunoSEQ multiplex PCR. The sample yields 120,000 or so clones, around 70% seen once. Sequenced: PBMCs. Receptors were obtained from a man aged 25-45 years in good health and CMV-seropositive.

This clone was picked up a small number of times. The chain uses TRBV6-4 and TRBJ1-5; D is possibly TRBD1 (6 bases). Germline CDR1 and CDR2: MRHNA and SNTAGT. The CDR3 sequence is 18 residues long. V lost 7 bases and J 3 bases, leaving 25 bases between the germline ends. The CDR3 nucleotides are TGTGCCAGCAACAACCGGGACACGGACCCTTGTTTCAATCAGCCCCAGCATTTT. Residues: CASNNRDTDPCFNQPQHF.

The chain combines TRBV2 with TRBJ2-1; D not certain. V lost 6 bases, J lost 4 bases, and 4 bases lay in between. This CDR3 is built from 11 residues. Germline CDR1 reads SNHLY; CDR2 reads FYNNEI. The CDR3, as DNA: TGTGCCAGCAGCCAGTACAATGAGCAGTTCTTC. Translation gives CASSQYNEQFF.

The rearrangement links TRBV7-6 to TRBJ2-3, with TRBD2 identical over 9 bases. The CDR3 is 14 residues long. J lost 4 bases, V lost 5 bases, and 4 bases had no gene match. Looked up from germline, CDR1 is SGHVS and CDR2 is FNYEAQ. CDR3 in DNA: TGTGCCAGCAGCGGGACTAGCCGAGCAGATACGCAGTATTTT. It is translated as CASSGTSRADTQYF.

CDR3 residues: CSVFGLAGGGAYNEQFF. CDR3 DNA sequence: TGCAGCGTGTTCGGACTAGCGGGAGGAGGCGCCTACAATGAGCAGTTCTTC. The J gene is TRBJ2-1, the V gene TRBV29-1, with TRBD2 identical over 14 bases. Germline values: CDR1 SQVTM, CDR2 ANQGSEA. V was clipped by 6 bases and J by 2 bases; unmatched bases: 9. This CDR3 has 17 residues.

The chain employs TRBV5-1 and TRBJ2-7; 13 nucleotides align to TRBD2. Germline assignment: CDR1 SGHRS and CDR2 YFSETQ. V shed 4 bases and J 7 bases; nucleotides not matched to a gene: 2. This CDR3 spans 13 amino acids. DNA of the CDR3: TGCGCCAGCAGCCCGACTAGCGGGAGGGAGCAGTACTTC. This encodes CASSPTSGREQYF.

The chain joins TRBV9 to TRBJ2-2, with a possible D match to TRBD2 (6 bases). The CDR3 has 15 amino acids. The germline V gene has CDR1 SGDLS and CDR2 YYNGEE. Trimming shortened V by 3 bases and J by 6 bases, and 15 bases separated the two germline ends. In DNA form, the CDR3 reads TGTGCCAGCAGCGGGACCGTCGGAGGGCCCGGGGAGCTGTTTTTT. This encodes CASSGTVGGPGELFF.

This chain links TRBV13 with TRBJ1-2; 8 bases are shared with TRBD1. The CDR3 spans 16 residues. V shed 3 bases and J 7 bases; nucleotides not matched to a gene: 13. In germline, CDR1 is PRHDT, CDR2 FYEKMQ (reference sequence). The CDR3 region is CASSLTGDLSLGGYTF. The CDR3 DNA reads TGTGCCAGCAGCTTGACAGGGGATCTGTCCCTAGGTGGCTACACCTTC. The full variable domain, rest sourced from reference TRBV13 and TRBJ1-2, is AAGVIQSPRHLIKEKRETATLKCYPIPRHDTVYWYQQGPGQDPQFLISFYEKMQSDKGSIPDRFSAQQFSDYHSELNMSSLELGDSALYFCASSLTGDLSLGGYTFGSGTRLTVV.

In nucleotides, the CDR3 is TGCAGCGTTATCGACAGGGGACGGACTGAAGCTTTCTTT. Residues: CSVIDRGRTEAFF. The V gene is TRBV29-1, the J gene TRBJ1-1, with 8 bases identical to TRBD1. Germline CDR1 is SQVTM and CDR2 is ANQGSEA. CDR3 size: 13 residues. Trimming removed 5 bases from V and 5 bases from J; junction bases left unmatched: 7.

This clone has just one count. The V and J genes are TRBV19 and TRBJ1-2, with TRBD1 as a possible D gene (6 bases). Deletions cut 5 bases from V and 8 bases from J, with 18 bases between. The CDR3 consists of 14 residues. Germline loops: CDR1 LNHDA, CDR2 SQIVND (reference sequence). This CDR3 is CASSFTQDRRGYTF. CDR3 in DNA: TGTGCCAGTAGTTTTACCCAGGACAGAAGGGGCTACACCTTC.

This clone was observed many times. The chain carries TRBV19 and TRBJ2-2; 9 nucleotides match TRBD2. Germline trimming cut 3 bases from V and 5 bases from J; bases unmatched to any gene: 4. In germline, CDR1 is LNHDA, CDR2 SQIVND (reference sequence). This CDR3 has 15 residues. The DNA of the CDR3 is TGTGCCAGTAGTATTACTAGCGGGTGGACCGGGGAGCTGTTTTTT. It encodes CASSITSGWTGELFF.

The chain's CDR3 is CASSLGLSETGELFF. Here the CDR3 DNA reads TGTGCCAGCAGCTTGGGACTTAGCGAAACCGGGGAGCTGTTTTTT. V and J are TRBV5-4 and TRBJ2-2; TRBD2 might be the D (5 bases). Per the germline V gene, CDR1 is SGHNT and CDR2 is YYREEE (reference sequence). This CDR3 comprises 15 residues. V lost 0 bases and J 5 bases, leaving 11 bases between the germline ends.

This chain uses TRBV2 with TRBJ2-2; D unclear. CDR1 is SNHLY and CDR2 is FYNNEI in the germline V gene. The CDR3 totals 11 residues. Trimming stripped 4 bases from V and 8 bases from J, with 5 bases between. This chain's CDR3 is CASSAIGELFF. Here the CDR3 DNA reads TGTGCCAGCAGTGCTATTGGGGAGCTGTTTTTT.

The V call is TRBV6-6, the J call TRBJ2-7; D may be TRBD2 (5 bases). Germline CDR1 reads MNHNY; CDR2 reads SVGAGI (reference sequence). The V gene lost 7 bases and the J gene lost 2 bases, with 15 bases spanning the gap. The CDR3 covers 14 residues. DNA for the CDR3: TGTGCCAGCAAAAGGAACGGGAAGACCTACGAGCAGTACTTC. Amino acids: CASKRNGKTYEQYF.

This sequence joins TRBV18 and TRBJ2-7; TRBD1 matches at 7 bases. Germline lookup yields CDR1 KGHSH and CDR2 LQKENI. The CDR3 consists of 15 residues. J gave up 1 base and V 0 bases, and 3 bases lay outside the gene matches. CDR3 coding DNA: TGTGCCAGCTCACCACCGGGGACAGCATCCTACGAGCAGTACTTC. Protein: CASSPPGTASYEQYF.

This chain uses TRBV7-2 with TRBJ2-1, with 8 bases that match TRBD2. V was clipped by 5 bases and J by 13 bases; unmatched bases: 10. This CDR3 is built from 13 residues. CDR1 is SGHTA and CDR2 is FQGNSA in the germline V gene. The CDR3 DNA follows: TGTGCCAGCAGCCAGGGGTCCGGGAGGGGACAGTTCTTC. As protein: CASSQGSGRGQFF.

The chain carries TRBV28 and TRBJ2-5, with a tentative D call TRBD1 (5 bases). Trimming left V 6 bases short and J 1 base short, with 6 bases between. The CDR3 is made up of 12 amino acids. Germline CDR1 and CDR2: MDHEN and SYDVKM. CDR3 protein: CASRTVQETQYF. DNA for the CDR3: TGTGCCAGCAGGACAGTCCAAGAGACCCAGTACTTC.

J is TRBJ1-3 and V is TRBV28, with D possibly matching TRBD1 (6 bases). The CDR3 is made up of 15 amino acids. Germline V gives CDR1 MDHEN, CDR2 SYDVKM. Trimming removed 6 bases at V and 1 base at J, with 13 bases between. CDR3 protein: CASSTGTSSGNTIYF. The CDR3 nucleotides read TGTGCCAGCAGCACCGGGACAAGTTCTGGAAACACCATATATTTT.

CDR3 sequence: CASSDWAGWEKLFF. The CDR3 region has the DNA TGTGCCAGCAGTGACTGGGCAGGGTGGGAAAAACTGTTTTTT. The chain couples TRBV2 to TRBJ1-4, with a possible D match to TRBD1 (5 bases). V was pared by 3 bases and J by 8 bases, with 13 bases between. The germline V gene has CDR1 SNHLY and CDR2 FYNNEI. The CDR3 runs 14 residues.

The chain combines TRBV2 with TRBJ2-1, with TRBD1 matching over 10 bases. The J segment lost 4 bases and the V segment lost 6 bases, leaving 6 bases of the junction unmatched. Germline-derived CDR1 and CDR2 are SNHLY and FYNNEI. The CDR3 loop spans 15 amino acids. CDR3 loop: CASSATGGRYNEQFF. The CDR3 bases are TGTGCCAGCAGCGCGACAGGGGGCCGGTACAATGAGCAGTTCTTC.

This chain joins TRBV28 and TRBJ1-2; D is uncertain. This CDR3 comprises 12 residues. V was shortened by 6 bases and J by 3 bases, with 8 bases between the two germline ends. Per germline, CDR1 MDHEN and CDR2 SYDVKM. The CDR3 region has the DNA TGTGCCAGCAGCCTCACTGACTATGGCTACACCTTC. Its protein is CASSLTDYGYTF.

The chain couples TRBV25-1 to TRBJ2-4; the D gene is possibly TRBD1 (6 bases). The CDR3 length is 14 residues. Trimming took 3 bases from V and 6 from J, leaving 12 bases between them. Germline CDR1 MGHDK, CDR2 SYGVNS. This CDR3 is CASSDSLGGNIQYF. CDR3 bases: TGTGCCAGCAGTGACTCTCTAGGGGGAAACATTCAGTACTTC.

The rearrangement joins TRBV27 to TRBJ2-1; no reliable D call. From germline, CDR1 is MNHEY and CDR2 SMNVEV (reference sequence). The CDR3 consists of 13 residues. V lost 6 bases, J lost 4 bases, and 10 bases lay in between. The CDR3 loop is CASRPHQYNEQFF. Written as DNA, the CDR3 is TGTGCCAGCAGACCACACCAATACAATGAGCAGTTCTTC.

The CDR3 loop reads CASSSKGDRGTGELFF. The CDR3 nucleotides are TGTGCCAGCAGCTCCAAGGGTGACAGGGGTACCGGGGAGCTGTTTTTT. The rearrangement joins TRBV11-2 to TRBJ2-2; TRBD1 agrees at 8 bases. Germline V lookup: CDR1 SGHAT, CDR2 FQNNGV. CDR3 length: 16 residues. With 4 bases clipped from V and 5 bases from J, the junction kept 9 bases outside the gene matches.

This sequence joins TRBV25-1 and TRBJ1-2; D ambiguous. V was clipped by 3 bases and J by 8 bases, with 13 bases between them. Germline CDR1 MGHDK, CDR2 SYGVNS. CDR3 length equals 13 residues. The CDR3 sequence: CASSDTNLRGYTF. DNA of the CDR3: TGTGCCAGCAGTGATACTAATCTAAGGGGCTACACCTTC.

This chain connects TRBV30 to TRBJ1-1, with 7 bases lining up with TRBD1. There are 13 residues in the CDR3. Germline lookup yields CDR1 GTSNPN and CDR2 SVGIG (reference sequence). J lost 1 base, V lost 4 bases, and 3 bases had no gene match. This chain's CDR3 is CAWTGQPNTEAFF. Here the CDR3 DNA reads TGTGCCTGGACGGGACAGCCGAACACTGAAGCTTTCTTT.